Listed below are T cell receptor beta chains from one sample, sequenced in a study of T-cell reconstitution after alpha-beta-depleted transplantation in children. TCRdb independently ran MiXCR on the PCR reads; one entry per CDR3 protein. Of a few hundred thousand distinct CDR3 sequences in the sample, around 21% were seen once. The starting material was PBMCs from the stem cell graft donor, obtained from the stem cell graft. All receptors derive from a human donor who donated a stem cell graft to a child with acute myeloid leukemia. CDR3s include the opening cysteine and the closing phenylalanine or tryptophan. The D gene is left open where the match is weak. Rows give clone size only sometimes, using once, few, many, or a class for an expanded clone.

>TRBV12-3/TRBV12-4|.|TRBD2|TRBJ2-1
TGTGCCAGCAGTTTAGAGGCGACTAGCGGGCCCAGCTCCTACAATGAGCAGTTCTTC
CASSLEATSGPSSYNEQFF
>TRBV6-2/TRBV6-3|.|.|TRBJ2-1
TGTGCCAGCAGTTATGGTCAGGGACTCTACAATGAGCAGTTCTTC
CASSYGQGLYNEQFF
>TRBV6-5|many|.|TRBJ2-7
TGTGCCAGTCGTGGGGAAAACTACGAGCAGTACTTC
CASRGENYEQYF
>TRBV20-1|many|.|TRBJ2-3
TGCAGTGCCGAGACTCTGGGGCAGGGGACAGATACGCAGTATTTT
CSAETLGQGTDTQYF
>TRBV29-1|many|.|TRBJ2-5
TGCAGCGTTGAAGGATTCCTTGAATTCCAAGAGACCCAGTACTTC
CSVEGFLEFQETQYF
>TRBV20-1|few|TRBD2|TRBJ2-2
TGCAGTGCTAGGGTTAGCGGGAGGGACACCGGGGAGCTGTTTTTT
CSARVSGRDTGELFF
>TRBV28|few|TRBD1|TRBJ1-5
TGTGCCAGCAGTTTATCAGCAGGGGGCCCATTCCCCAATCAGCCCCAGCATTTT
CASSLSAGGPFPNQPQHF
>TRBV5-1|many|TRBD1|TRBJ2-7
TGCGCCAGCAGCTTGGCCCCGGGACAGTCCTACGAGCAGTACTTC
CASSLAPGQSYEQYF
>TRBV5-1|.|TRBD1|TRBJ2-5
TGCGCCAGCAGCTATCTAGGACAGGGACAAGAGACCCAGTACTTC
CASSYLGQGQETQYF
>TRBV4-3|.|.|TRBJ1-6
TGCGCCAGCAGCCAAGCAATAGTGGGGGCGGAAGGGTCCTATAATTCACCCCTCCACTTT
CASSQAIVGAEGSYNSPLHF
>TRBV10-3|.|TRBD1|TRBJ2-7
TGTGCCATCACCCCCGGGACAGGGAGCTCCTACGAGCAGTACTTC
CAITPGTGSSYEQYF
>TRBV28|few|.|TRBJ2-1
TGTGCCAGCAGGTCTTTCGGACAGAACAATGAGCAGTTCTTC
CASRSFGQNNEQFF
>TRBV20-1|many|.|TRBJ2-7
TGCAGTGCTAGAGATCGGGAGACACCCGTCTCCTACGAGCAGTACTTC
CSARDRETPVSYEQYF
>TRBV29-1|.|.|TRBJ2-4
TGCAGCGTCGTGACCTTCGGGCTCGGCAAAAACATTCAGTACTTC
CSVVTFGLGKNIQYF
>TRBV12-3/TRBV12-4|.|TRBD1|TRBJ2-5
TGTGCCAGCAGTTTTAGGGGACAGGGGGTGGGCCAAGAGACCCAGTACTTC
CASSFRGQGVGQETQYF
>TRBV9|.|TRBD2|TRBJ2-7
TGTGCCAGCAGCGTAGGTCTAGCGGGAGTGTCCGGGGAGCAGTACTTC
CASSVGLAGVSGEQYF
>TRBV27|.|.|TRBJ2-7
TGTGCCAGCAGTCGCCCGGGGGAGTCCTACGAGCAGTACTTC
CASSRPGESYEQYF
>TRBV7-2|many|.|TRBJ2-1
TGTGCCAGCAGCTTACGCGCAGGGAACTACAATGAGCAGTTCTTC
CASSLRAGNYNEQFF
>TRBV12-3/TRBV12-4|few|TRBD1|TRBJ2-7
TGTGCCAGCAGTTCGTCCCGGGGACAGGGCAACTACGAGCAGTACTTC
CASSSSRGQGNYEQYF
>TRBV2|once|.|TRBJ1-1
TGTGCCAGCAGTGAATCGGCCAGGGCTGAAGCTTTCTTT
CASSESARAEAFF
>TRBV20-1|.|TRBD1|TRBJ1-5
TGCAGTGCACAACCCGGGACAGGGGAACATCAGCCCCAGCATTTT
CSAQPGTGEHQPQHF
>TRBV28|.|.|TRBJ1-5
TGTGCCAGCAGGCAGACCGGAGATCAGCCCCAGCATTTT
CASRQTGDQPQHF
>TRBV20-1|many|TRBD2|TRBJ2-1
TGCAGTGCTAGAGATAATCTAGCGGCACACAATGAGCAGTTCTTC
CSARDNLAAHNEQFF
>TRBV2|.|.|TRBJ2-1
TGTGCCAGCAGTGAATTGGGATTGCAAAACAATGAGCAGTTCTTC
CASSELGLQNNEQFF
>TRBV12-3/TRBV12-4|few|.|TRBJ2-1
TGTGCCAGCAGTCCCGGTAGGCGGGACTCCTACAATGAGCAGTTCTTC
CASSPGRRDSYNEQFF
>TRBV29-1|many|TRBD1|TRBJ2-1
TGCAGCGCCCAGGACAGGGGAACCTACAATGAGCAGTTCTTC
CSAQDRGTYNEQFF
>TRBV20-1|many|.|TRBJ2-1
TGCAGTGCTGTAACCCGAGGAGGTGATGAGCAGTTCTTC
CSAVTRGGDEQFF
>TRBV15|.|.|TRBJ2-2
TGTGCCACCAGCCCCCATTTCGGCGAGGCAGGCCACACCGGGGAGCTGTTTTTT
CATSPHFGEAGHTGELFF
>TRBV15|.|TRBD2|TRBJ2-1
TGTGCCACCAGCAGAGATCTAGGGGGACTAGGGGCCTACAATGAGCAGTTCTTC
CATSRDLGGLGAYNEQFF
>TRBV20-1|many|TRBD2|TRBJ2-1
TGCAGTGCCCTTAGCGGGAGGGGGGAAGTTGAGCAGTTCTTC
CSALSGRGEVEQFF
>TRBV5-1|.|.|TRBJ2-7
TGCGCCAGCAGCTTGGAGGCTTGCGACTACGAGCAGTACTTC
CASSLEACDYEQYF
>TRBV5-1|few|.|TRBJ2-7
TGCGCCAGCAGCTTGGACAAGGCCTCCTACGAGCAGTACTTC
CASSLDKASYEQYF
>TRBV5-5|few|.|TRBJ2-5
TGTGCCAGCAGCCCTACTAGTGGAGAGACCCAGTACTTC
CASSPTSGETQYF
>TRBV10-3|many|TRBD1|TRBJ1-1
TGTGCCATCAGGGATTGGGACAGGGGGAAGAACACTGAAGCTTTCTTT
CAIRDWDRGKNTEAFF
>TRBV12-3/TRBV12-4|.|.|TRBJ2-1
TGTGCCAGCAGTCCTACCCGGGACCAGTGGGATGAGCAGTTCTTC
CASSPTRDQWDEQFF
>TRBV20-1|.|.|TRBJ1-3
TGCAGTGCCCCAGTAGTGAGCTCTGGAAACACCATATATTTT
CSAPVVSSGNTIYF
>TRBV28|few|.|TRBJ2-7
TGTGCCAGCAGTTTTTCCTCCTTAGGGACCTACGAGCAGTACTTC
CASSFSSLGTYEQYF
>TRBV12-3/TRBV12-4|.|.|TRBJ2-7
TGTGCCAGCAGTTTACAGACAGGCTACGAGCAGTACTTC
CASSLQTGYEQYF
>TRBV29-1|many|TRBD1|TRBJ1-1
TGCAGCGTTATGGACAGGTCTATGAACACTGAAGCTTTCTTT
CSVMDRSMNTEAFF
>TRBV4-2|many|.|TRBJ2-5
TGTGCCAGCAGCCAAGATATGGGGACGGGAGAGACCCAGTACTTC
CASSQDMGTGETQYF
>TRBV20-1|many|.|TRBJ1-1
TGCAGTGCTCCCCCCGGGGGGCAGAACACTGAAGCTTTCTTT
CSAPPGGQNTEAFF
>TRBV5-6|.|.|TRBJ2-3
TGTGCCAGCAGCCCGGCGGGCAGAAACACAGATACGCAGTATTTT
CASSPAGRNTDTQYF
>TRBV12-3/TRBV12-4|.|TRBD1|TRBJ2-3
TGTGCCAGCAGTCAGGGACAGGGGGCATATGATACGCAGTATTTT
CASSQGQGAYDTQYF
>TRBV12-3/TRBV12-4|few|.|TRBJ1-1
TGTGCCAGCAGTTTAACCCCGTTGACAGGAACCTACACTGAAGCTTTCTTT
CASSLTPLTGTYTEAFF
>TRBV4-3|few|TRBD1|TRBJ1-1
TGCGCCAGCAGCCAAGGTCTTTACAGGGGGTCGCCGAACACTGAAGCTTTCTTT
CASSQGLYRGSPNTEAFF
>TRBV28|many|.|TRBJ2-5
TGTGCCAGCAGTGCAGGAGAGACCCAGTACTTC
CASSAGETQYF